What follows describes a single T cell receptor beta chain. Germline V gene lookup returns CDR1 SGHVS and CDR2 FNYEAQ. The CDR3 has 16 amino acids. V shed 0 bases and J 3 bases; nucleotides not matched to a gene: 4. The data derive from a study of blood T cell repertoires in COVID-19. Original processing methods: Cell counts per sample came from amplifying reference gene primers. Assay: immunoSEQ multiplex PCR; the TCRdb copy retains only in-frame clones and omits some. For V, J and clone size, that table is used; D and trimming come from the DNA. This sample has fewer than 350,000 clones; roughly 85% occur once, and the top ten carry roughly 2.7%.

The chain uses TRBV7-6 and TRBJ2-2; 7 bases align to TRBD1. The specimen sequenced was PBMCs or T cells enriched from blood (not recorded which). The receptor was derived from a woman aged 50 to 60 who had recovered from COVID-19. Here the CDR3 DNA reads TGTGCCAGCAGCTTAGCGCAGGGGGTCGACACCGGGGAGCTGTTTTTT. It translates to CASSLAQGVDTGELFF.